These 5 T cell receptor beta chains originate from one sample sequenced in a study of OX40 agonist ivuxolimab in advanced cancers. The method was immunoSEQ multiplex PCR; TCRdb's version includes in-frame clones alone and lacks a portion of them. Of just over 90,000 clones in the sample, 90% to 95% are singletons; the top ten hold 2% to 3%. Sequenced material: CD4+ or CD8+ T cells sorted from blood, taken in a trial of the OX40 agonist ivuxolimab. These TCRs come from an adult with an advanced solid tumor such as melanoma, head and neck, liver or kidney cancer.

The chain carries TRBV5-6 and TRBJ1-2; TRBD1 agrees at 8 bases. The V gene end was trimmed by 3 bases and the J gene end by 4 bases; junction bases not matched to a gene: 5. Germline-derived CDR1 and CDR2 are SGHDT and YYEEEE. This CDR3 region has 14 residues. The CDR3 DNA is TGTGCCAGCAGCTCGGGACAGGATATCTATGGCTACACCTTC. Amino acids: CASSSGQDIYGYTF.

This chain uses TRBV2 with TRBJ2-1, with 7 bases identical to TRBD2. The CDR3 is 17 amino acids. Germline V CDR1 and CDR2: SNHLY, FYNNEI. Unmatched junction bases numbered 15, after V lost 8 bases and J lost 2 bases. Here the CDR3 DNA reads TGTGCCAGCGGTGGGCTAGCGGACACCGTCGCCTACAATGAGCAGTTCTTC. Protein product: CASGGLADTVAYNEQFF.

This chain connects TRBV6-1 to TRBJ2-5; tentative D call: TRBD2 (6 bases). Per germline, CDR1 MNHNS and CDR2 SASEGT. The CDR3 runs 13 residues. The V gene lost 2 bases and the J gene lost 3 bases, with 7 bases spanning the gap. The CDR3, as DNA: TGTGCCAGCAGTGAACGCGGGGAAGAGACCCAGTACTTC. This gives the protein CASSERGEETQYF.

The V call is TRBV27, the J call TRBJ2-1, with D unclear. Between the trimmed V and J ends, which lost 4 bases and 9 bases, there was a span of 13 bases. Germline V gene sequence: CDR1 MNHEY, CDR2 SMNVEV (reference sequence). CDR3 size: 13 residues. The DNA of the CDR3 is TGTGCCAGCAGTTCCGGCGGAAGGAGTGAGCAGTTCTTC. Translating gives CASSSGGRSEQFF.

V usage is TRBV4-3 and J usage is TRBJ2-5, with D possibly being TRBD1 (7 bases). The V and J ends lost 0 bases and 5 bases respectively, with 16 bases between them. The V gene's germline CDR1 is LGHNA and CDR2 YSLEER. The CDR3 contains 16 residues. CDR3 sequence: CASSQEATGTGETQYF. DNA for the CDR3: TGCGCCAGCAGCCAAGAAGCGACAGGGACTGGGGAGACCCAGTACTTC.